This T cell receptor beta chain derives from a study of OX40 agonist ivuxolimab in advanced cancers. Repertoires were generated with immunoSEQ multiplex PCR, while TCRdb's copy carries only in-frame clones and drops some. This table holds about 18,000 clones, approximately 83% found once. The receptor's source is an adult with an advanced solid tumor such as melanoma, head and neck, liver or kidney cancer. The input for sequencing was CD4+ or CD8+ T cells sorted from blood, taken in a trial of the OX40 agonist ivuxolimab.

The CDR3 loop reads CASSSDRVGNTIYF. CDR3 coding DNA: TGTGCCAGCAGTTCCGACAGGGTTGGTAACACCATATATTTT. The chain carries TRBV6-6 and TRBJ1-3; 7 bases are shared with TRBD1. The CDR3 runs to 14 residues. J gave up 7 bases and V 4 bases, and 7 bases lay outside the gene matches. Germline-derived CDR1 and CDR2 are MNHNY and SVGAGI (reference sequence).